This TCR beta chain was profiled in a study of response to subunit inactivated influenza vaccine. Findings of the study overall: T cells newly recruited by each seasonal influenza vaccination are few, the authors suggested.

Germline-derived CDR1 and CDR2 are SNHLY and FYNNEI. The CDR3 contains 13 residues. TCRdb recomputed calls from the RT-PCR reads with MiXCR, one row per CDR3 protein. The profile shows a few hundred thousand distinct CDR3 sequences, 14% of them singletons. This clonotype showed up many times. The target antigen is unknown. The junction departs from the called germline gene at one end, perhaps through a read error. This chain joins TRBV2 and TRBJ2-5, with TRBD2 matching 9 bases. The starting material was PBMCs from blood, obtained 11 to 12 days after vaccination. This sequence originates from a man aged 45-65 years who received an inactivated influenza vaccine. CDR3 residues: CASSGTSGETQYF. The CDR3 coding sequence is TGCGCCAGCAGTGGCACTAGCGGGGAGACCCAGTACTTC.